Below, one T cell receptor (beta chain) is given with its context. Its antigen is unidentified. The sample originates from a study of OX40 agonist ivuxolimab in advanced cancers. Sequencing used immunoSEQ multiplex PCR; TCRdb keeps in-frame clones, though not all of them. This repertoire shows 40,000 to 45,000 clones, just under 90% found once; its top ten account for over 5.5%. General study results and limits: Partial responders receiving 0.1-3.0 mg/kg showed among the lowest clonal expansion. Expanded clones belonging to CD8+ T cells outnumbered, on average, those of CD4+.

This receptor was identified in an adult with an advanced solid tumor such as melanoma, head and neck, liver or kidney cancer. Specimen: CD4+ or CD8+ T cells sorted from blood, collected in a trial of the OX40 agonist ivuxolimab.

The chain's CDR3 is CASSFDIVGEQYF. For the CDR3, the DNA is TGTGCCAGCAGCTTCGACATTGTAGGCGAGCAGTACTTC. The J gene is TRBJ2-7, the V gene TRBV5-5; D remains unclear. The CDR3 has 13 amino acids. The V gene lost 2 bases and the J gene lost 6 bases, with 12 bases spanning the gap. In germline, CDR1 is SGHKS, CDR2 YYEKEE (reference sequence).